The entry below describes one T cell receptor beta chain. The data were obtained in a study of cytomegalovirus exposure and HLA in healthy donors. Vbeta (60) and Jbeta (13) primers were used in the PCR. TCRdb's table, derived via immunoSEQ multiplex PCR, lists solely in-frame clones and lacks some. This table has roughly 190,000 clones, 79% appearing once. The V and J ends lost 5 bases and 7 bases respectively, with 12 bases between them. CDR3 length: 12 amino acids. Germline V gene lookup returns CDR1 SEHNR and CDR2 FQNEAQ (reference sequence). The source of this sequence is a woman aged 18-29 years in good health and CMV-seronegative. J is TRBJ2-7 and V is TRBV7-9, with a tentative D call TRBD2 (5 bases). The sequenced material came from PBMCs. CDR3 DNA sequence: TGTGCCAGCAGCATAATAACTAGTGAGCAGTACTTC. It specifies CASSIITSEQYF.